These 7 T cell receptor beta chains came from one sample sequenced in a study of blood T cell repertoires in COVID-19 (dated by TCRdb to the early 2020s). The library relied on the immunoSEQ multiplex PCR assay. As stored in TCRdb, this immuneACCESS dataset retains in-frame rearrangements with V and J assigned. A fraction of the clones does not appear; measured against another copy, unresolved V genes explain less than half of the discrepancy, and the remainder lacks a known reason. For this sample there are 150,000 to 200,000 clones; about 90% appear just once. The top ten clonotypes cover approximately 9.4% of the sample. What was sequenced was PBMCs or T cells enriched from blood (not recorded which). These TCRs come from a young woman who had recovered from COVID-19.

The chain is built from TRBV10-1 and TRBJ1-5, with D perhaps matching TRBD1 (6 bases). Looked up from germline, CDR1 is WNHNN and CDR2 is SYGVQD (reference sequence). The ends were cut back, 6 bases at V and 0 bases at J, with 12 bases in the middle. This CDR3 spans 15 amino acids. For the CDR3, the DNA is TGCGCCAGCAGCCGGGACAAAAATAGCAATCAGCCCCAGCATTTT. Amino acid sequence: CASSRDKNSNQPQHF.

The V call is TRBV29-1, the J call TRBJ2-1; 7 bases fit TRBD2. The CDR3 has 13 amino acids. Looked up from germline, CDR1 is SQVTM and CDR2 is ANQGSEA. V dropped 3 bases and J dropped 5; count of bases not matched to a gene: 4. DNA of the CDR3: TGCAGCGTTGAGCCAGCGGGACACAATGAGCAGTTCTTC. This gives the protein CSVEPAGHNEQFF.

This clone has more than one count but fewer than ten. The chain has TRBV19 and TRBJ1-3; no clear D gene. Germline-derived CDR1 and CDR2 are LNHDA and SQIVND (reference sequence). With 11 bases removed from V and 5 bases from J, the gap between germline ends came to 7 bases. The CDR3 is 10 amino acids. CDR3 DNA: TGTGCCGTCGGGAGAAACACCATATATTTT. This encodes CAVGRNTIYF.

The chain has TRBV25-1 and TRBJ1-3, with TRBD1 matching over 7 bases. From germline, CDR1 is MGHDK and CDR2 SYGVNS. The trim removed 10 bases at V and 3 bases at J, leaving 12 bases unmatched. This CDR3 is built from 15 residues. The CDR3 region has the DNA TGTGCCAACCCCCCGCGGCCAGGGGGTGGAAACACCATATATTTT. This sequence encodes CANPPRPGGGNTIYF. Based on the CDR3 plus reference TRBV25-1 and TRBJ1-3, the full variable domain is EADIYQTPRYLVIGTGKKITLECSQTMGHDKMYWYQQDPGMELHLIHYSYGVNSTEKGDLSSESTVSRIRTEHFPLTLESARPSHTSQYLCANPPRPGGGNTIYFGEGSWLTVV.

The J gene is TRBJ2-2, the V gene TRBV19; maybe TRBD1 (6 bases). The CDR3 totals 15 residues. CDR1 and CDR2 from the germline V gene are LNHDA and SQIVND (reference sequence). The V and J ends lost 5 bases and 3 bases respectively, with 13 bases between them. The CDR3 protein is CASSDRTDYTGELFF. The CDR3 DNA reads as TGTGCCAGTAGTGACAGGACAGACTACACCGGGGAGCTGTTTTTT.

The chain combines TRBV30 with TRBJ2-1; D ambiguous. CDR1 and CDR2 (germline): GTSNPN, SVGIG (reference sequence). Trimming pared 4 bases from V and 10 bases from J, leaving 14 bases between. The CDR3 has 12 residues. The CDR3 sequence: CAWKATTIEQFF. The CDR3 region has the DNA TGTGCCTGGAAAGCGACCACAATAGAGCAGTTCTTC. Variable domain in full (rest from reference TRBV30 and TRBJ2-1): SQTIHQWPATLVQPVGSPLSLECTVEGTSNPNLYWYRQAAGRGLQLLFYSVGIGQISSEVPQNLSASRPQDRQFILSSKKLLLSDSGFYLCAWKATTIEQFFGPGTRLTVL.

The CDR3 DNA sequence: TGTGCCAGCTCACCGGTGGCGGATGGCTACACCTTC. Protein product: CASSPVADGYTF. V and J are TRBV18 and TRBJ1-2, with D unresolved. V dropped 3 bases and J dropped 6 bases, with 8 bases sitting between them. CDR3 length: 12 amino acids. CDR1 is KGHSH and CDR2 is LQKENI in the germline V gene.